The 23 T cell receptor beta chains below all came from one sample that was sequenced in a study of cytomegalovirus exposure and HLA in healthy donors. Researchers ran the PCR with 60 Vbeta and 13 Jbeta primers. The method was immunoSEQ multiplex PCR; TCRdb's version includes in-frame clones alone and lacks a portion of them. Here the sample table reports 200,000 to 250,000 clones. Sequences were obtained from PBMCs. The receptors were sampled from a girl aged 2 to 9 in good health and CMV-seropositive.

The J gene is TRBJ1-2, the V gene TRBV5-4; possible D gene TRBD1, 6 bases. V gave up 4 bases and J gave up 3 bases, with 10 bases separating them. Germline V lookup: CDR1 SGHNT, CDR2 YYREEE (reference sequence). The CDR3 sequence is 13 residues long. The CDR3 is CASSANRDYGYTF. In nucleotides, the CDR3 is TGTGCCAGCAGCGCAAACAGGGACTATGGCTACACCTTC. The complete variable domain, with remaining parts taken from reference TRBV5-4 and TRBJ1-2, reads ETGVTQSPTHLIKTRGQQVTLRCSSQSGHNTVSWYQQALGQGPQFIFQYYREEENGRGNFPPRFSGLQFPNYSSELNVNALELDDSALYLCASSANRDYGYTFGSGTRLTVV.

The V and J genes are TRBV5-5 and TRBJ1-5; 7 nucleotides align to TRBD1. The ends lost 4 bases at V and 6 bases at J; junction bases unmatched: 10. Looked up from germline, CDR1 is SGHKS and CDR2 is YYEKEE (reference sequence). CDR3 size: 15 residues. This CDR3 is CASSPKTGNSQPQHF. The CDR3 region has the DNA TGTGCCAGCAGCCCTAAGACAGGGAATAGTCAGCCCCAGCATTTT.

The genes are TRBV7-8 and TRBJ2-2; unclear D gene. This CDR3 spans 14 amino acids. The V gene lost 1 base and the J gene lost 4 bases, with 7 bases spanning the gap. CDR1 and CDR2 (germline): SGHVS, FQNEAQ. CDR3 coding DNA: TGTGCCAGCAGCTTAGTATCAGTCACCGGGGAGCTGTTTTTT. It translates to CASSLVSVTGELFF.

This sequence joins TRBV28 and TRBJ2-7, with 9 bases fitting TRBD2. V dropped 5 bases and J dropped 6; count of bases not matched to a gene: 11. From germline, CDR1 is MDHEN and CDR2 SYDVKM. There are 15 residues in the CDR3. The CDR3 here is CASSPPAGGTGEQYF. The DNA of the CDR3 is TGTGCCAGCAGTCCCCCTGCGGGAGGGACGGGCGAGCAGTACTTC.

The chain combines TRBV28 with TRBJ1-3, with TRBD1 matching 7 bases. V lost 8 bases, J lost 0 bases, and 1 base stayed unmatched. Germline CDR1 MDHEN, CDR2 SYDVKM. This CDR3 comprises 13 residues. The CDR3 here is CASGDSSGNTIYF. CDR3 coding DNA: TGTGCCAGCGGGGACAGCTCTGGAAACACCATATATTTT.

The chain carries TRBV7-2 and TRBJ2-5; no clear D gene. The V end lost 3 bases, the J end lost 5 bases, and 16 bases lay between the germline ends. Germline CDR1 reads SGHTA; CDR2 reads FQGNSA. This CDR3 contains 15 residues. The CDR3 loop is CASSFVRSGEETQYF. Written as DNA, the CDR3 is TGTGCCAGCAGCTTCGTCCGGTCGGGTGAGGAGACCCAGTACTTC.

The CDR3 reads CSVRSGEKLFF. DNA for the CDR3: TGCAGCGTGAGGTCGGGGGAAAAACTGTTTTTT. The chain employs TRBV29-1 and TRBJ1-4; the D is unclear. The CDR3 extends over 11 amino acids. Trimming cost V 6 bases and J 8 bases, with 10 bases left between them. Germline loops: CDR1 SQVTM, CDR2 ANQGSEA.

The V and J genes are TRBV5-1 and TRBJ2-3; 12 nucleotides agree with TRBD2. The J segment lost 5 bases and the V segment lost 4 bases, leaving 14 bases of the junction unmatched. CDR1 and CDR2 from the germline V gene are SGHRS and YFSETQ. The CDR3 covers 18 residues. The DNA of the CDR3 is TGCGCCAGCAGCATCGGAACTCTAGCGGGAGGGCCAAGAGATACGCAGTATTTT. Its protein is CASSIGTLAGGPRDTQYF.

This chain links TRBV18 with TRBJ2-1; D may be TRBD2 (6 bases). The V and J ends lost 2 bases and 0 bases respectively, with 8 bases between them. Germline lookup yields CDR1 KGHSH and CDR2 LQKENI. This CDR3 contains 15 residues. The DNA of the CDR3 is TGTGCCAGCTCACCAATAGCGGACTCCTACAATGAGCAGTTCTTC. The encoded protein is CASSPIADSYNEQFF.

The chain carries TRBV5-4 and TRBJ1-1; D remains ambiguous. The length of the CDR3 is 16 residues. The V and J ends lost 7 bases and 3 bases respectively, with 22 bases between them. Germline CDR1 reads SGHNT; CDR2 reads YYREEE (reference sequence). This CDR3 is CASAEGFLFGDTEAFF. As DNA, the CDR3 is TGTGCCAGCGCGGAGGGTTTCCTGTTTGGGGACACTGAAGCTTTCTTT.

The V and J genes are TRBV11-2 and TRBJ2-1, with D possibly TRBD2 on 5 matching bases. The CDR3 contains 15 residues. With 4 bases removed from V and 2 bases from J, the gap between germline ends came to 12 bases. From germline, CDR1 is SGHAT and CDR2 FQNNGV. The CDR3, as DNA: TGTGCCAGCAGCTCCGGGCCAGCGGCCTACAATGAGCAGTTCTTC. As protein: CASSSGPAAYNEQFF. Variable domain in full (rest from reference TRBV11-2 and TRBJ2-1): EAGVAQSPRYKIIEKRQSVAFWCNPISGHATLYWYQQILGQGPKLLIQFQNNGVVDDSQLPKDRFSAERLKGVDSTLKIQPAKLEDSAVYLCASSSGPAAYNEQFFGPGTRLTVL.

The chain carries TRBV6-5 and TRBJ2-7, with 7 nucleotides matching TRBD2. The V gene end was trimmed by 5 bases and the J gene end by 3 bases; junction bases not matched to a gene: 4. In germline, CDR1 is MNHEY, CDR2 SVGAGI. This CDR3 is built from 13 residues. The CDR3 DNA reads as TGTGCCAGCAGTCGCGGGAGTGGCTACGAGCAGTACTTC. Protein sequence: CASSRGSGYEQYF.

The J gene is TRBJ1-1, the V gene TRBV7-8; D uncertain. The germline V gene has CDR1 SGHVS and CDR2 FQNEAQ. V gave up 0 bases and J gave up 0 bases, with 8 bases separating them. CDR3 length: 15 amino acids. Written as DNA, the CDR3 is TGTGCCAGCAGCTTAGCCTGGCCGTTGAACACTGAAGCTTTCTTT. Its protein is CASSLAWPLNTEAFF.

The chain uses TRBV28 and TRBJ2-7; TRBD2 is a possible D gene (5 bases). Trimming cost V 3 bases and J 3 bases, with 12 bases left between them. The germline CDR1 and CDR2 sequences are MDHEN and SYDVKM. This CDR3 is built from 14 residues. The CDR3 sequence: CASSLGGPYYEQYF. The CDR3 region has the DNA TGTGCCAGCAGTTTGGGCGGGCCTTACTACGAGCAGTACTTC.

The chain is built from TRBV2 and TRBJ2-7, with D perhaps TRBD2 (6 bases). The CDR3 runs to 14 residues. The germline gives CDR1 SNHLY, CDR2 FYNNEI. V shed 4 bases and J shed 2 bases, with 12 bases lying between them. In DNA, the CDR3 is TGTGCCAGCAGTGGGGGGGACCGACCCTACGAGCAGTACTTC. As protein: CASSGGDRPYEQYF.

The chain employs TRBV28 and TRBJ2-3; the D gene is possibly TRBD1 (5 bases). The CDR3 is 17 residues long. V was pared by 1 base and J by 4 bases, with 18 bases between. In germline, CDR1 is MDHEN, CDR2 SYDVKM. The CDR3 spells CASSLSTLPLGPDTQYF. The CDR3 coding sequence is TGTGCCAGCAGTTTATCCACTCTTCCGTTGGGGCCAGATACGCAGTATTTT.

This chain links TRBV2 with TRBJ2-6; 7 nucleotides line up with TRBD1. The ends lost 5 bases at V and 1 base at J; junction bases unmatched: 11. Germline CDR1 reads SNHLY; CDR2 reads FYNNEI. The CDR3 is 18 residues long. CDR3 sequence: CASSQPRQGRSGANVLTF. The CDR3 nucleotides read TGTGCCAGCAGTCAGCCCAGACAGGGTAGGTCTGGGGCCAACGTCCTGACTTTC.

V is TRBV5-1 and J is TRBJ2-7, with TRBD2 as a possible D gene (6 bases). The CDR3 has 12 amino acids. The ends were cut back, 1 base at V and 6 bases at J, with 8 bases in the middle. From germline, CDR1 is SGHRS and CDR2 YFSETQ. CDR3 residues: CASSLNGGEQYF. CDR3 in DNA: TGCGCCAGCAGCTTGAACGGGGGCGAGCAGTACTTC.

The chain combines TRBV7-9 with TRBJ1-4; D is unresolved. With 8 bases removed from V and 8 bases from J, the gap between germline ends came to 18 bases. CDR3 size: 14 residues. Germline loops: CDR1 SEHNR, CDR2 FQNEAQ (reference sequence). The CDR3 loop is CASHMIGKAEKLFF. In DNA form, the CDR3 reads TGTGCCAGCCACATGATCGGGAAGGCGGAAAAACTGTTTTTT.

The chain couples TRBV19 to TRBJ2-1, with 7 nucleotides matching TRBD1. Germline trimming cut 6 bases from V and 2 bases from J; bases unmatched to any gene: 7. The CDR3 has 15 amino acids. CDR1 and CDR2 from the germline V gene are LNHDA and SQIVND (reference sequence). The CDR3 region is CASRYRGPPYNEQFF. Written as DNA, the CDR3 is TGTGCCAGTAGATACAGGGGTCCCCCCTACAATGAGCAGTTCTTC.

The rearrangement links TRBV5-5 to TRBJ2-3, with 7 bases matching TRBD2. Germline CDR1 SGHKS, CDR2 YYEKEE (reference sequence). J lost 5 bases, V lost 4 bases, and 13 bases had no gene match. This CDR3 is built from 16 residues. CDR3 protein: CASSGEASGPLDTQYF. In nucleotides, the CDR3 is TGTGCCAGCAGCGGGGAGGCTAGCGGACCACTAGATACGCAGTATTTT.

V usage is TRBV28 and J usage is TRBJ2-7, with TRBD2 matching over 10 bases. V lost 6 bases and J lost 3; bases outside the gene matches: 8. In germline, CDR1 is MDHEN, CDR2 SYDVKM. There are 15 residues in the CDR3. CDR3 in amino acids: CASSPSGGEVYEQYF. The CDR3 DNA reads as TGTGCCAGCAGCCCTAGCGGGGGAGAGGTCTACGAGCAGTACTTC.

As DNA, the CDR3 is TGTGCCAGCAGCTTAAAGGGCCTAGGACAGGGAACCGTGTCGAAACTGTTTTTT. It encodes CASSLKGLGQGTVSKLFF. The chain uses TRBV7-9 and TRBJ1-4; 8 bases are shared with TRBD1. Trimming at V came to 2 bases and at J to 11 bases, leaving 19 bases not matched to a gene. Germline V gene sequence: CDR1 SEHNR, CDR2 FQNEAQ (reference sequence). The CDR3 spans 18 residues.